This T cell receptor (beta chain) appears in the sequencing data of a study of blood T cell repertoires in COVID-19 (dated by TCRdb to the early 2020s). Describing the broader study: Samples covering the acute and convalescent phases of COVID-19 were provided by collaborators in the United States, Italy and Spain. The prospective study material was composed of cDNA or gDNA derived from T cells, B-cell-depleted T cells, or PBMCs. Deeply sampled blood TCRbeta repertoires from subjects exposed to, actively infected with, or recovered from COVID-19 were included in the dataset. The repertoires were made available in a free public database intended to serve as a resource for research on the immune response to SARS-CoV-2. Samples were obtained from the ongoing ImmuneRACE study (first 160 participants) and from approximately 1,200 subjects provided by 6 global collaborators. Sample metadata almost always included a de-identified subject ID, COVID-19 status, age in years and sex. Where available, HLA class I and class II types were taken from metadata supplied by the sample provider and were not determined by assay-based typing. Points the paper makes about the study in general: The quantity of clinical and demographic metadata differed by source and by participant and was supplied without curation.

Concerning this clone itself: Its target antigen remains unknown. The sample holds no much larger clone one base away, and base qualities are not on file. The sample contains more than one DNA sequence encoding this CDR3.

TCRbeta CDR3 regions were amplified from genomic DNA by means of the immunoSEQ Assay, a bias-controlled multiplex PCR. The study's processing was this. Within the assay, amplification of reference gene primers was used to estimate how many nucleated cells each sample contained. To quantify the absolute abundance of each unique TCRbeta CDR3 rearrangement, sequence reads were collapsed and filtered. For each sample, productive Simpson clonality was calculated as the square root of Simpson's diversity index across productive rearrangements. The immuneACCESS repertoire file appears here via TCRdb, limited to in-frame rearrangements. These files lack a portion of the clones; in checked studies, under half of the deficit traces to unresolved V genes, and the cause of the others is not known. V, J and clone size are taken as reported in that table, and D and trimming were inferred from the DNA itself. This sample gives roughly 90,000 clones in total; 89% of them show up just once. The biggest ten clones account for around 2.9% of the sample.

One collaborating source in Seattle enrolled patients during active infection and followed them longitudinally through the course of disease. Each collaborating institution followed its own protocols to collect whole blood in K2EDTA tubes. For TCRbeta analysis, collaborators shipped samples in one of three forms: frozen whole blood, isolated PBMCs, or DNA extracted from either of those sample types. V drops 1 base and J drops 5 bases, leaving 15 bases in between. The germline V gene encodes CDR1 SGHNT and CDR2 YENEEA. Spanning cysteine to phenylalanine, the CDR3 consists of 15 amino acids. The sequence is cut down to CDR3 DNA, 45 bases in frame from base 1.

The specimen sequenced was peripheral blood. Recombination joined TRBV11-3 with TRBJ2-7; the best D guess is TRBD2, with 6 bases matching. The clonotype was recovered from a man between 50 and 59 years old with COVID-19, enrolled during active disease. The nucleotide sequence is given as TGTGCCAGCAGCTTAGGGCGTGGACTATCCCACGAGCAGTACTTC. It translates as CASSLGRGLSHEQYF.